This T cell receptor beta chain was profiled in a study of technical replicates of blood from a few donors. TCRdb's table, derived via immunoSEQ multiplex PCR, lists solely in-frame clones and lacks some. This sample carries about 56,000 clones, more than 90% of them seen once, and the ten largest clones take roughly 3.1%. This clonotype was obtained from a human donor in good health. Some clones in this sample may be carry-over from other donors' samples. Sequenced material: PBMCs.

The CDR3 DNA follows: TGTGCCAGCAGCTTAGCGGACAGGAGCTATGGCTACACCTTC. This translates into CASSLADRSYGYTF. The chain has TRBV7-9 and TRBJ1-2; 7 bases fit TRBD1. Germline V CDR1 and CDR2: SEHNR, FQNEAQ (reference sequence). This CDR3 spans 14 amino acids. Trimming took 0 bases from V and 4 from J; bases not matched to a gene: 2.